This T cell receptor beta chain was observed in a study of blood T cell repertoires in COVID-19. V shed 6 bases, J shed 4 bases, and the junction held 3 bases outside the gene matches. Germline-derived CDR1 and CDR2 are SGHNT and YENEEA. The CDR3 is made up of 14 amino acids. Original data processing: Amplification of reference gene primers provided the estimated nucleated cell counts. The assay was immunoSEQ multiplex PCR, and TCRdb's table has in-frame clones only and misses some. The V and J calls and clone size are taken from that table; D and trimming were inferred from the DNA. The table shows 390,000 or so clones, with around 83% occurring only once. The cohort comprised adults aged roughly 18 to 95 years residing in 20 to 25 US areas. Participant reports of clinical history set cohort assignment.

The chain links TRBV11-3 to TRBJ2-3; TRBD2 matches at 11 bases. Sequencing was performed on PBMCs or T cells enriched from blood (not recorded which). This clonotype was obtained from a woman aged 45-60 years who had recovered from COVID-19. In DNA form, the CDR3 reads TGTGCCAGCAGTAGCGGGAGGGCAGCAGATACGCAGTATTTT. It codes for CASSSGRAADTQYF.